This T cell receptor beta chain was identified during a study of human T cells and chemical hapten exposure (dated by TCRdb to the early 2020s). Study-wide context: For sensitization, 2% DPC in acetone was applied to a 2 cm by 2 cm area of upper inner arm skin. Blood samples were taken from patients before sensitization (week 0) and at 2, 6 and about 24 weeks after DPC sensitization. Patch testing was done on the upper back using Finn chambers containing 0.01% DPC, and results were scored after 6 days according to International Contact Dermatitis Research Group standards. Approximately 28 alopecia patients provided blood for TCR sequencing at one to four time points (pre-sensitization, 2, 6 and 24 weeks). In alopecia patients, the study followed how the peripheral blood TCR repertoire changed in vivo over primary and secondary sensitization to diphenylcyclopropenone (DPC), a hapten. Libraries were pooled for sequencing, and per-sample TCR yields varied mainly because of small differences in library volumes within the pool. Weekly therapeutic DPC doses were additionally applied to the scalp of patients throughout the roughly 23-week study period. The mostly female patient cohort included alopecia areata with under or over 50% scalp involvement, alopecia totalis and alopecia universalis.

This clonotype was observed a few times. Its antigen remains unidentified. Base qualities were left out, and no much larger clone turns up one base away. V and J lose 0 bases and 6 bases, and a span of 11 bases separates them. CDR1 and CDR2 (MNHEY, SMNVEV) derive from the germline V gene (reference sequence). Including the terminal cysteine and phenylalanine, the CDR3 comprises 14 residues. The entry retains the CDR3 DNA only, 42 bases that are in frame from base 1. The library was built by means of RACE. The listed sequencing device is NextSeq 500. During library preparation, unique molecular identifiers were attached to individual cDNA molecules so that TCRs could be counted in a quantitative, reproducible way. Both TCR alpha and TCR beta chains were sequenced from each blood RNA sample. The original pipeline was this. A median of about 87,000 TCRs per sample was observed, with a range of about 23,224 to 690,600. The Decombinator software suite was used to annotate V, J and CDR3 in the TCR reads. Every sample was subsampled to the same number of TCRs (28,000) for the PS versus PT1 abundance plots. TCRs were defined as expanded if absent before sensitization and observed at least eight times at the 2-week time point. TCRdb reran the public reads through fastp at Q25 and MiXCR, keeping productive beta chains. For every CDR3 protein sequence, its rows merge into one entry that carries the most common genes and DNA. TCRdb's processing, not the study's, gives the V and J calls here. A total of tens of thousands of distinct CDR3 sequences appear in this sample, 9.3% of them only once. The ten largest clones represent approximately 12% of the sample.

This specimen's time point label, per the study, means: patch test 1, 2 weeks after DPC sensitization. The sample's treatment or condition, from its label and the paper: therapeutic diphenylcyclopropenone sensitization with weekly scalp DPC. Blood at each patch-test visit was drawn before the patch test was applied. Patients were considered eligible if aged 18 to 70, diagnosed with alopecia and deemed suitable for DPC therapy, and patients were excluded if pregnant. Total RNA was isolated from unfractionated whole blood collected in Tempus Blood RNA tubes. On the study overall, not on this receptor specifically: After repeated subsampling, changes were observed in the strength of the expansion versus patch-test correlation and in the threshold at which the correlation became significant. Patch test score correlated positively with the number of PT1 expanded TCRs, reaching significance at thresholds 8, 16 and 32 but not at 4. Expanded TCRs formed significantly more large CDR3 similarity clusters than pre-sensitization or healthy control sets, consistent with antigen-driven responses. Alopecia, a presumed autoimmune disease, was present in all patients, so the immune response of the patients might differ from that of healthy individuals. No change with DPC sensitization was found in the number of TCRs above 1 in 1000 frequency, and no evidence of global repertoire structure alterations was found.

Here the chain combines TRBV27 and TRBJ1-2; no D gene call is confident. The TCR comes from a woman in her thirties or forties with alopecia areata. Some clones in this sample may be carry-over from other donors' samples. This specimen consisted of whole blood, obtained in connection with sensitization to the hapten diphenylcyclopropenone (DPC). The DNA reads TGTGCCAGCAGTTTATCAACCGTAGGCCATGGCTACACCTTC. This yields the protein CASSLSTVGHGYTF.